These 32 T cell receptor beta chains originate from one sample sequenced in a study of shared clonotypes between healthy human individuals. The repertoire was sequenced with immunoSEQ multiplex PCR; TCRdb's copy has only in-frame clones and lacks some. Of 400,000 to 600,000 clones in the sample, almost 80% were seen once. Sequenced: PBMCs. These receptors all come from a middle-aged woman in good health. Some clones in this sample may be carry-over from other donors' samples.

The rearrangement joins TRBV5-4 to TRBJ1-6; D may be TRBD1 (5 bases). V lost 4 bases and J lost 6, with 14 bases in between. Germline lookup yields CDR1 SGHNT and CDR2 YYREEE (reference sequence). This CDR3 region has 15 residues. CDR3 sequence (DNA): TGTGCCAGCAGCCGGACTTGGGACCTTAATTCACCCCTCCACTTT. Protein sequence: CASSRTWDLNSPLHF.

In this sample, this clone turned up once. This chain joins TRBV30 and TRBJ2-7, with a tentative D call TRBD1 (5 bases). The length of the CDR3 is 13 residues. Germline CDR1 and CDR2: GTSNPN and SVGIG (reference sequence). The V and J ends lost 2 bases and 0 bases respectively, with 8 bases between them. The CDR3 region is CAWSPDSSYEQYF. The CDR3 DNA reads as TGTGCCTGGAGTCCTGACAGCTCCTACGAGCAGTACTTC. The full variable domain, rest sourced from reference TRBV30 and TRBJ2-7, is SQTIHQWPATLVQPVGSPLSLECTVEGTSNPNLYWYRQAAGRGLQLLFYSVGIGQISSEVPQNLSASRPQDRQFILSSKKLLLSDSGFYLCAWSPDSSYEQYFGPGTRLTVT.

This chain links TRBV28 with TRBJ2-6; 7 bases align to TRBD1. The germline CDR1 and CDR2 sequences are MDHEN and SYDVKM. The CDR3 covers 17 residues. Trimming took 5 bases from V and 0 from J; bases not matched to a gene: 7. The CDR3 loop reads CASSPRQGGSGANVLTF. CDR3 in DNA: TGTGCCAGCAGTCCAAGACAGGGCGGCTCTGGGGCCAACGTCCTGACTTTC.

V usage is TRBV5-1 and J usage is TRBJ2-3; no definite D call. V lost 0 bases and J 4 bases, leaving 9 bases between the germline ends. There are 14 residues in the CDR3. Germline CDR1 and CDR2: SGHRS and YFSETQ. The CDR3 here is CASSLGPPPDTQYF. In DNA, the CDR3 is TGCGCCAGCAGCTTGGGACCGCCCCCAGATACGCAGTATTTT.

This clone was detected only once. The chain carries TRBV7-6 and TRBJ2-1, with 7 bases that match TRBD1. The CDR3 runs 14 residues. The V gene end was trimmed by 5 bases and the J gene end by 7 bases; junction bases not matched to a gene: 8. The germline V gene has CDR1 SGHVS and CDR2 FNYEAQ. DNA of the CDR3: TGTGCCAGCAGCAGAGGACAGGCAGGGAATGAGCAGTTCTTC. As protein: CASSRGQAGNEQFF. Full variable domain (remainder filled in from reference TRBV7-6 and TRBJ2-1): GAGVSQSPRYKVTKRGQDVALRCDPISGHVSLYWYRQALGQGPEFLTYFNYEAQQDKSGLPNDRFSAERPEGSISTLTIQRTEQRDSAMYRCASSRGQAGNEQFFGPGTRLTVL.

V gene TRBV19 combines with J gene TRBJ2-1; D might be TRBD1 (5 bases). Between the trimmed V and J ends, which lost 3 bases and 4 bases, there was a span of 10 bases. Germline loops: CDR1 LNHDA, CDR2 SQIVND (reference sequence). The CDR3 is made up of 14 amino acids. For the CDR3, the DNA is TGTGCCAGTAGTATCCAGGGTCGGTACAATGAGCAGTTCTTC. Protein product: CASSIQGRYNEQFF.

The chain employs TRBV30 and TRBJ1-2; maybe TRBD1 (6 bases). The CDR3 spans 13 residues. Germline-derived CDR1 and CDR2 are GTSNPN and SVGIG (reference sequence). Deletions cut 2 bases from V and 4 bases from J, with 11 bases between. Written as DNA, the CDR3 is TGTGCCTGGAGTCCCGACAGGTCCTATGGCTACACCTTC. It translates to CAWSPDRSYGYTF.

This clone was counted ten times or more. The V gene is TRBV5-1, the J gene TRBJ1-1; no clear D gene. V dropped 4 bases and J dropped 3 bases, with 13 bases sitting between them. This CDR3 is 14 amino acids long. From germline, CDR1 is SGHRS and CDR2 YFSETQ. The CDR3 region is CASSLGSQDTEAFF. DNA for the CDR3: TGCGCCAGCAGCCTAGGGAGTCAGGACACTGAAGCTTTCTTT.

The rearrangement links TRBV18 to TRBJ2-2, with TRBD2 identical over 14 bases. The trim removed 3 bases at V and 0 bases at J, leaving 3 bases unmatched. The CDR3 is made up of 18 amino acids. Germline CDR1 and CDR2: KGHSH and LQKENI. The CDR3 nucleotides are TGTGCCAGCTCACCCGGACTAGCGGGAGGTTCGAACACCGGGGAGCTGTTTTTT. Protein sequence: CASSPGLAGGSNTGELFF.

The chain carries TRBV5-6 and TRBJ1-4; the D is unclear. Germline values: CDR1 SGHDT, CDR2 YYEEEE. The V end was cut by 2 bases, the J end by 6 bases, with 5 bases between. The CDR3 has 12 amino acids. The DNA for the CDR3 is TGTGCCAGCAGCTTACGGGATGAAAAACTGTTTTTT. It yields the protein CASSLRDEKLFF.

The chain uses TRBV5-1 and TRBJ2-5; 8 bases align to TRBD1. This CDR3 comprises 14 residues. Germline V gene sequence: CDR1 SGHRS, CDR2 YFSETQ. V dropped 5 bases and J dropped 1; count of bases not matched to a gene: 4. DNA of the CDR3: TGCGCCAGCAGTATAGACAGGGGCCAAGAGACCCAGTACTTC. Protein product: CASSIDRGQETQYF. Full variable domain (rest looked up from reference TRBV5-1 and TRBJ2-5): KAGVTQTPRYLIKTRGQQVTLSCSPISGHRSVSWYQQTPGQGLQFLFEYFSETQRNKGNFPGRFSGRQFSNSRSEMNVSTLELGDSALYLCASSIDRGQETQYFGPGTRLLVL.

The rearrangement links TRBV29-1 to TRBJ1-2; D may be TRBD1 (5 bases). The V end was cut by 7 bases, the J end by 0 bases, with 12 bases between. Germline V CDR1 and CDR2: SQVTM, ANQGSEA. The CDR3 spans 13 residues. CDR3 DNA: TGCAGCGAGGAAAAGACAGCTAACTATGGCTACACCTTC. Translated: CSEEKTANYGYTF.

V is TRBV16 and J is TRBJ2-3; 12 nucleotides align to TRBD2. V lost 2 bases to trimming and J lost 5 bases; unmatched junction nucleotides: 11. Germline loops: CDR1 KGHSY, CDR2 FQNENV. The CDR3 has 18 amino acids. CDR3: CASSQVLAGGPSQDTQYF. CDR3 coding DNA: TGTGCCAGCAGCCAAGTGCTAGCGGGAGGGCCAAGTCAAGATACGCAGTATTTT.

The chain recombines TRBV7-3 with TRBJ2-1, with no clear D. Trimming pared 4 bases from V and 0 bases from J, leaving 16 bases between. The CDR3 contains 17 residues. Germline V lookup: CDR1 SGHTA, CDR2 FQGTGA. The CDR3 nucleotides read TGTGCCAGCAGCTCTTTAAATAGCAGAAGCTCCTACAATGAGCAGTTCTTC. Encoded protein: CASSSLNSRSSYNEQFF.

The sample holds many counts of this clone. The chain carries TRBV7-8 and TRBJ2-5; tentative D call: TRBD1 (6 bases). This CDR3 has 14 residues. V dropped 4 bases and J dropped 0 bases, with 9 bases sitting between them. From germline, CDR1 is SGHVS and CDR2 FQNEAQ. The CDR3 reads CASSSTGNQETQYF. The DNA for the CDR3 is TGTGCCAGCAGCTCCACAGGGAACCAAGAGACCCAGTACTTC.

As to this clone: A read error is the likely source, as a far larger clone sits one nucleotide away. Other DNA variants within this sample encode the same CDR3. This rearrangement joins TRBV27 to TRBJ2-7; D is ambiguous. V lost 2 bases and J 3 bases, leaving 11 bases between the germline ends. Germline V CDR1 and CDR2: MNHEY, SMNVEV (reference sequence). The CDR3 runs 14 residues. CDR3 region: CASSLAGPNYEQYF. For the CDR3, the DNA is TGTGCCAGCAGTTTAGCCGGCCCTAACTACGAGCAGTACTTC.

This clone was seen a handful of times. The genes are TRBV7-2 and TRBJ2-5; TRBD1 agrees at 12 bases. The CDR3 has 16 residues. Germline CDR1 and CDR2: SGHTA and FQGNSA. V shed 1 base and J 5 bases; nucleotides not matched to a gene: 5. The DNA for the CDR3 is TGTGCCAGCAGCTTAGGGGGGACAGGGGGCTTGGAGACCCAGTACTTC. Encoded protein: CASSLGGTGGLETQYF. The complete variable domain, with remaining parts taken from reference TRBV7-2 and TRBJ2-5, reads GAGVSQSPSNKVTEKGKDVELRCDPISGHTALYWYRQSLGQGLEFLIYFQGNSAPDKSGLPSDRFSAERTGGSVSTLTIQRTQQEDSAVYLCASSLGGTGGLETQYFGPGTRLLVL.

This chain joins TRBV29-1 and TRBJ2-1; possible D gene TRBD2, 5 bases. Germline CDR1 reads SQVTM; CDR2 reads ANQGSEA. Trimming removed 8 bases from V and 7 bases from J, with 12 bases in between. This CDR3 contains 11 residues. CDR3 sequence reads: CSPLRGNEQFF. DNA of the CDR3: TGCAGCCCTCTTCGAGGGAATGAGCAGTTCTTC.

Notes on this clone: This sample includes further DNA sequences coding for the same CDR3. The V gene is TRBV7-7, the J gene TRBJ2-5; D call uncertain. Germline V gene sequence: CDR1 SSHAT, CDR2 FNYEAQ (reference sequence). V was pared by 4 bases and J by 5 bases, with 8 bases between. This CDR3 has 12 residues. The CDR3 DNA sequence: TGTGCCAGCAGCTCGTTAGGGGAGACCCAGTACTTC. Its protein is CASSSLGETQYF.

This chain connects TRBV14 to TRBJ2-5; tentatively, D is TRBD2 (6 bases). This CDR3 spans 15 amino acids. V lost 5 bases and J lost 4, with 17 bases in between. Germline CDR1 SGHDN, CDR2 FVKESK. The CDR3 DNA reads TGTGCCAGCAGCACGAATCGGGACTTCGGAGAGACCCAGTACTTC. Its translation: CASSTNRDFGETQYF.

V and J are TRBV6-5 and TRBJ1-1; 10 bases are shared with TRBD1. This CDR3 region has 15 residues. Trimming removed 5 bases from V and 4 bases from J; junction bases left unmatched: 7. Germline CDR1 MNHEY, CDR2 SVGAGI. DNA of the CDR3: TGTGCCAGCAGTACCAGGGACAGGGGAGGCACTGAAGCTTTCTTT. Translating gives CASSTRDRGGTEAFF.

The J gene is TRBJ2-1, the V gene TRBV28; 10 bases fit TRBD2. Germline V gene sequence: CDR1 MDHEN, CDR2 SYDVKM. The ends lost 3 bases at V and 8 bases at J; junction bases unmatched: 7. The CDR3 length is 15 residues. For the CDR3, the DNA is TGTGCCAGCAGTTTTCCAGCGGGAGGGCTCTATGAGCAGTTCTTC. Translating gives CASSFPAGGLYEQFF. The whole variable domain, filled in from reference TRBV28 and TRBJ2-1, reads DVKVTQSSRYLVKRTGEKVFLECVQDMDHENMFWYRQDPGLGLRLIYFSYDVKMKEKGDIPEGYSVSREKKERFSLILESASTNQTSMYLCASSFPAGGLYEQFFGPGTRLTVL.

V usage is TRBV5-4 and J usage is TRBJ2-1; TRBD2 matches at 9 bases. V dropped 0 bases and J dropped 0; count of bases not matched to a gene: 4. The CDR3 runs 17 residues. CDR1 is SGHNT and CDR2 is YYREEE in the germline V gene (reference sequence). CDR3 residues: CASSLALAGLSYNEQFF. The CDR3 DNA is TGTGCCAGCAGCTTGGCCCTAGCGGGACTCTCCTACAATGAGCAGTTCTTC.

The V call is TRBV6-1, the J call TRBJ2-6; D is ambiguous. Germline assignment: CDR1 MNHNS and CDR2 SASEGT. V shed 2 bases and J shed 3 bases, with 2 bases lying between them. The CDR3 contains 13 residues. The CDR3 coding sequence is TGTGCCAGCAGTGAATTTGGGGCCAACGTCCTGACTTTC. Translation: CASSEFGANVLTF.

Of note for this clone: A far larger clone is only one base removed, so a read error is likely. Other DNA variants within this sample encode the same CDR3. V is TRBV6-6 and J is TRBJ2-7, with 9 bases that match TRBD1. CDR3 size: 12 residues. Germline trimming cut 8 bases from V and 4 bases from J; bases unmatched to any gene: 3. CDR1 is MNHNY, CDR2 SVGAGI, per germline (reference sequence). The CDR3 nucleotides read TGTGCCAGCGGGACAGGGACGTACGAGCAGTACTTC. Protein sequence: CASGTGTYEQYF.

This clone was picked up a small number of times. The chain couples TRBV28 to TRBJ2-6, with 9 nucleotides matching TRBD2. Germline V gene lookup returns CDR1 MDHEN and CDR2 SYDVKM. Unmatched junction bases numbered 5, after V lost 5 bases and J lost 0 bases. The CDR3 has 17 amino acids. The CDR3 bases are TGTGCCAGCAGTGGGTTAGCGGGAGACTCTGGGGCCAACGTCCTGACTTTC. Its translation is CASSGLAGDSGANVLTF.

The chain recombines TRBV2 with TRBJ1-1; 7 bases align to TRBD1. Trimming cost V 3 bases and J 6 bases; bases outside gene matches: 7. CDR1 is SNHLY, CDR2 FYNNEI, per germline. CDR3 length: 14 amino acids. The CDR3 spells CASSDSRGFAEAFF. CDR3 nucleotide sequence: TGTGCCAGCAGTGATTCCAGGGGGTTCGCTGAAGCTTTCTTT.

This clone was detected only a few times. This chain uses TRBV30 with TRBJ1-1; D call uncertain. CDR1 GTSNPN and CDR2 SVGIG come from the germline V gene (reference sequence). Trimming stripped 3 bases from V and 5 bases from J, with 7 bases between. This CDR3 contains 11 residues. The CDR3 reads CAWRFQTEAFF. CDR3 nucleotide sequence: TGTGCCTGGAGATTTCAGACTGAAGCTTTCTTT.

This sequence joins TRBV7-9 and TRBJ1-2, with 7 positions matching TRBD1. Germline trimming cut 0 bases from V and 7 bases from J; bases unmatched to any gene: 5. The CDR3 extends over 14 amino acids. CDR1 is SEHNR and CDR2 is FQNEAQ in the germline V gene (reference sequence). CDR3: CASSLAGGGFGYTF. The CDR3 region has the DNA TGTGCCAGCAGCTTAGCAGGGGGCGGTTTTGGCTACACCTTC.

This clone was counted a single time. The chain joins TRBV5-1 to TRBJ2-7, with D possibly being TRBD1 (6 bases). This CDR3 comprises 17 residues. V was cut by 0 bases and J by 3 bases, with 19 bases left in between. CDR1 SGHRS and CDR2 YFSETQ come from the germline V gene. The CDR3 coding sequence is TGCGCCAGCAGCTTGGGATCAGTGGGACAAGAAATCTACGAGCAGTACTTC. Its translation: CASSLGSVGQEIYEQYF.

This chain uses TRBV27 with TRBJ2-1, with TRBD2 as a possible D gene (5 bases). The V end lost 8 bases, the J end lost 4 bases, and 15 bases lay between the germline ends. The CDR3 is 14 amino acids. The germline V gene encodes CDR1 MNHEY and CDR2 SMNVEV (reference sequence). The CDR3 nucleotides are TGTGCCAGCCTACCGGTATCGGGGTACAATGAGCAGTTCTTC. This translates into CASLPVSGYNEQFF.

This rearrangement joins TRBV7-9 to TRBJ2-7; perhaps TRBD2 as D (5 bases). The CDR3 has 15 residues. Germline CDR1 and CDR2: SEHNR and FQNEAQ (reference sequence). Deletions cut 5 bases from V and 0 bases from J, with 14 bases between. The DNA for the CDR3 is TGTGCCAGCAGCCCGAGGGCCGTTAGCTCCTACGAGCAGTACTTC. Its translation: CASSPRAVSSYEQYF.